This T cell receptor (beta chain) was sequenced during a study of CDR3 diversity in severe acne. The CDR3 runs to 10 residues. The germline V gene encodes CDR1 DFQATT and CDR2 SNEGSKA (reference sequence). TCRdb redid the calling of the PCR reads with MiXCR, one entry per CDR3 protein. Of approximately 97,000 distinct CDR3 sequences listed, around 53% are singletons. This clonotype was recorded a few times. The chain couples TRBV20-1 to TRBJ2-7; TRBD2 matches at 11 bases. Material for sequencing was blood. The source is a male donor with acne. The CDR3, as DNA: TGCAGCGGACTAGCGGGTGAGCAGTACTTC. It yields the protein CSGLAGEQYF.